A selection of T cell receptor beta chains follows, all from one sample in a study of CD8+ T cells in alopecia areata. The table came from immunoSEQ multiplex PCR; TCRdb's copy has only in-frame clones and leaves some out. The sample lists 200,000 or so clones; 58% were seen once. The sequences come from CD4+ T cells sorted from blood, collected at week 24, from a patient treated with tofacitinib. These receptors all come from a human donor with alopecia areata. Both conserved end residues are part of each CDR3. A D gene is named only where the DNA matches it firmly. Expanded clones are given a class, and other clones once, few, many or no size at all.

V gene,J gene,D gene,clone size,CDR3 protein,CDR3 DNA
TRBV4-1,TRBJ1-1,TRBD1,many,CASRGGVRLFGTEAFF,TGCGCCAGCAGAGGGGGCGTGAGGTTGTTTGGCACTGAAGCTTTCTTT
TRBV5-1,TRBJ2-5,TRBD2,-,CASSLVSGSVEETQYF,TGCGCCAGCAGCTTGGTCAGCGGGAGTGTGGAGGAGACCCAGTACTTC
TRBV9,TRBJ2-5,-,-,CASSVAGRGETQYF,TGTGCCAGCAGCGTAGCGGGTCGAGGGGAGACCCAGTACTTC
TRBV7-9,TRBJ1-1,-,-,CASSPILGYTEAFF,TGTGCCAGCAGCCCCATCCTAGGGTACACTGAAGCTTTCTTT
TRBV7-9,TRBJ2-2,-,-,CASSPPSDTGELFF,TGTGCCAGCAGCCCCCCTAGTGACACCGGGGAGCTGTTTTTT
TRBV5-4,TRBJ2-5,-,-,CASSPRGLQETQYF,TGTGCCAGCAGCCCCCGGGGGCTCCAAGAGACCCAGTACTTC
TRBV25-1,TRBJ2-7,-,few,CASSEVGGEQYF,TGTGCCAGCAGTGAGGTCGGGGGCGAGCAGTACTTC
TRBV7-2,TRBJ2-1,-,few,CASSRQDEQFF,TGTGCCAGCAGCCGTCAGGATGAGCAGTTCTTC
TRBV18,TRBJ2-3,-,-,CASSPPSTGPSTDTQYF,TGTGCCAGCTCACCTCCCTCCACAGGGCCGAGCACAGATACGCAGTATTTT
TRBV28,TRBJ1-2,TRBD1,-,CASSSETGGDYGYTF,TGTGCCAGCAGTTCCGAGACAGGGGGCGACTATGGCTACACCTTC
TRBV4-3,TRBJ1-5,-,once,CASSRQTNQPQHF,TGCGCCAGCAGCCGACAAACCAATCAGCCCCAGCATTTT
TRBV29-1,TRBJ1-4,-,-,CSVDQGTGEKLFF,TGCAGCGTTGACCAGGGGACGGGTGAAAAACTGTTTTTT
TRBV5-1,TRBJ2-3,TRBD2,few,CASSLSPGLVADTQYF,TGCGCCAGCAGCTTGTCACCGGGACTAGTCGCAGATACGCAGTATTTT
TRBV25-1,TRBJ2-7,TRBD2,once,CASSAGGGAEQYF,TGTGCCAGCAGTGCCGGGGGGGGAGCCGAGCAGTACTTC
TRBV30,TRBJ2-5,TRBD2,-,CAWSVLAGGRETQYF,TGTGCCTGGAGTGTACTAGCGGGAGGACGGGAGACCCAGTACTTC
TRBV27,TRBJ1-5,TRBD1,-,CASTMGQGYQPQHF,TGTGCCAGCACCATGGGACAGGGCTATCAGCCCCAGCATTTT
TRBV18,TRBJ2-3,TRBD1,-,CASSPTGVRSTDTQYF,TGTGCCAGCTCACCAACAGGGGTACGGAGCACAGATACGCAGTATTTT
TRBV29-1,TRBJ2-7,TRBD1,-,CSVRTGTYEQYF,TGCAGCGTCCGGACAGGGACCTACGAGCAGTACTTC
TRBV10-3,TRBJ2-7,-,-,CAISDTRQGGSYEQYF,TGTGCCATCAGTGATACAAGACAGGGAGGCTCCTACGAGCAGTACTTC
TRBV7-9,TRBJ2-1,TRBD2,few,CASSLEAGDNEQFF,TGTGCCAGCAGCTTAGAGGCGGGAGACAATGAGCAGTTCTTC